These 4 T cell receptor beta chains came from one sample sequenced in a study of CD8 T cells in Susac syndrome. Reverse transcription of roughly 0.5 to 1 ug RNA used random hexamers. A single record per CDR3 protein comes from TCRdb applying MiXCR to the immunoSEQ multiplex PCR reads. Among 210,000 or so distinct CDR3 sequences listed, about 94% were seen once. Source material: CD4+ T cells from PBMCs. The origin of the receptors is a human donor with Susac syndrome.

V gene TRBV20-1 combines with J gene TRBJ1-5; D gene uncertain. From germline, CDR1 is DFQATT and CDR2 SNEGSKA (reference sequence). V was pared by 6 bases and J by 0 bases, with 6 bases between. CDR3 length: 12 residues. CDR3 nucleotide sequence: TGCAGTGCGAAGTATAGCAATCAGCCCCAGCATTTT. It is translated as CSAKYSNQPQHF.

This chain links TRBV5-1 with TRBJ2-6; 7 bases line up with TRBD2. This CDR3 spans 16 amino acids. CDR1 is SGHRS, CDR2 YFSETQ, per germline. V shed 2 bases, J shed 4 bases, and the junction held 6 bases outside the gene matches. CDR3 DNA sequence: TGCGCCAGCAGCTTCACGACAGCGGGGGGGGCCAACGTCCTGACTTTC. Translating it yields CASSFTTAGGANVLTF.

The rearrangement uses TRBV7-3 and TRBJ1-1, with unresolved D. This CDR3 is 14 amino acids long. Germline assignment: CDR1 SGHTA and CDR2 FQGTGA. Trimming shortened V by 5 bases and J by 2 bases, and 12 bases separated the two germline ends. CDR3 in amino acids: CASSVSDTNTEAFF. The CDR3 DNA sequence: TGTGCCAGCAGCGTCTCCGATACCAACACTGAAGCTTTCTTT.

This clonotype was observed a single time. The genes are TRBV6-1 and TRBJ1-2, with D possibly being TRBD1 (5 bases). V lost 5 bases and J 3 bases, leaving 22 bases between the germline ends. From germline, CDR1 is MNHNS and CDR2 SASEGT. This CDR3 region has 17 residues. The CDR3 protein is CASSRVPGFLGYYGYTF. CDR3 bases: TGTGCCAGCAGTCGGGTACCAGGGTTCCTAGGGTACTATGGCTACACCTTC.